This entry describes one T cell receptor (beta chain). This sample stems from a study of blood T cell repertoires in COVID-19. Only in-frame clones appear in the TCRdb table, and some are missing; sequencing was by immunoSEQ multiplex PCR. The data show more than 120,000 clones, 84% seen once. The receptor was derived from a man over 45 in a cohort exposed to, infected with or recovered from COVID-19 (not recorded which). Sequenced: PBMCs or T cells enriched from blood (not recorded which).

The CDR3 DNA reads TGTGCCATCGGACAGGGAGGATTCAATCAGCCCCAGCATTTT. It specifies CAIGQGGFNQPQHF. The V gene is TRBV10-3, the J gene TRBJ1-5; TRBD1 aligns across 8 bases. Per germline, CDR1 ENHRY and CDR2 SYGVKD. After removal of 8 bases from V and 3 bases from J, the junction contained 6 bases not matched to a gene. The CDR3 has 14 amino acids.